The 17 T cell receptor beta chains presented below share a single source sample, sequenced in a study of blood T cell repertoires in COVID-19 (dated by TCRdb to 2020 to 2021). The library came from the immunoSEQ multiplex PCR assay. TCRdb re-hosts the immuneACCESS table, in-frame sequences only. Its copies lack some clones; in the studies checked, an unresolved V gene accounts for under half of them, and the cause for the rest is not known. Counted in this sample were 110,000 or so clones; approximately 87% of them appeared once. Of the sample, roughly 2.2% is held by the ten largest clones. Material for sequencing was peripheral blood. The source of these receptors is a woman aged 45-59 years with acute or convalescent COVID-19.

The chain links TRBV6-2 or TRBV6-3 to TRBJ2-1; 8 bases are a match to TRBD2. V was pared by 0 bases and J by 12 bases, with 1 base of the junction left unmatched. The germline V gene has CDR1 MNHEY and CDR2 SVGEGT. The CDR3 contains 12 residues. Here the CDR3 DNA reads TGTGCCAGCAGTTACTCGGCGGGAGGGCAGTTCTTC. It specifies CASSYSAGGQFF.

This sequence joins TRBV2 and TRBJ2-5; D is uncertain. Looked up from germline, CDR1 is SNHLY and CDR2 is FYNNEI. The CDR3 is 12 residues long. Trimming shortened V by 8 bases and J by 9 bases, and 16 bases separated the two germline ends. CDR3 residues: CASGPEKAPQYF. The CDR3 nucleotides are TGTGCCAGCGGTCCGGAGAAGGCCCCCCAGTACTTC.

The V call is TRBV7-2, the J call TRBJ1-1; TRBD1 agrees at 10 bases. Trimming at V came to 3 bases and at J to 1 base, leaving 2 bases not matched to a gene. The CDR3 covers 15 residues. CDR1 is SGHTA, CDR2 FQGNSA, per germline. The CDR3 DNA sequence: TGTGCCAGCAGCTTCCGGGACAGGGGGAACACTGAAGCTTTCTTT. Encoded protein: CASSFRDRGNTEAFF.

V is TRBV27 and J is TRBJ1-5; 9 bases map to TRBD1. CDR3 length: 15 amino acids. V shed 0 bases and J 7 bases; nucleotides not matched to a gene: 4. Germline assignment: CDR1 MNHEY and CDR2 SMNVEV (reference sequence). The CDR3 DNA is TGTGCCAGCAGTTTATCCGGGACAGGGCACCAGCCCCAGCATTTT. Translated, it gives CASSLSGTGHQPQHF.

The chain is built from TRBV30 and TRBJ2-7; D is ambiguous. The germline V gene has CDR1 GTSNPN and CDR2 SVGIG (reference sequence). Trimming stripped 3 bases from V and 0 bases from J, with 6 bases between. The CDR3 is 12 residues long. CDR3 DNA: TGTGCCTGGAGGCAGAACTCCTACGAGCAGTACTTC. Protein: CAWRQNSYEQYF.

The CDR3 DNA follows: TGTGCCAGCAGCTCCCTAGCGGCAGGGACAGATACGCAGTATTTT. It translates to CASSSLAAGTDTQYF. The chain combines TRBV7-6 with TRBJ2-3, with 7 bases matching TRBD2. In germline, CDR1 is SGHVS, CDR2 FNYEAQ. CDR3 length equals 15 residues. Trimming removed 4 bases from V and 3 bases from J; junction bases left unmatched: 7.

V and J are TRBV5-1 and TRBJ2-1; TRBD2 aligns across 7 bases. Germline CDR1 is SGHRS and CDR2 is YFSETQ. This CDR3 is 15 amino acids long. J was trimmed by 6 bases and V by 0 bases; bases with no gene match: 6. As DNA, the CDR3 is TGCGCCAGCAGCTTGGGGGTGACTAGCAGCAATGAGCAGTTCTTC. Translating it yields CASSLGVTSSNEQFF.

The chain uses TRBV21-1 and TRBJ1-1. TRBV21-1 counts as a pseudogene. This CDR3 has 17 amino acids. DNA for the CDR3: TGTGCCAGCACATCGGGACTCAAAGGGCCCGTGAACACTGAAGCTTTCTTT. This translates into CASTSGLKGPVNTEAFF.

The chain carries TRBV15 and TRBJ1-5, with D possibly matching TRBD1 (6 bases). The CDR3 length is 16 residues. Trimming stripped 3 bases from V and 4 bases from J, with 16 bases between. Germline V gene lookup returns CDR1 LNHNV and CDR2 YYDKDF (reference sequence). CDR3 residues: CATSRRTGSVNQPQHF. CDR3 sequence (DNA): TGTGCCACCAGCAGGCGCACAGGGTCGGTTAATCAGCCCCAGCATTTT.

CDR3 loop: CASSIRGAGARNEQFF. Here the CDR3 DNA reads TGTGCCAGTAGTATCCGAGGGGCGGGAGCTAGGAATGAGCAGTTCTTC. The chain couples TRBV19 to TRBJ2-1, with 7 nucleotides matching TRBD2. The CDR3 is 16 amino acids. The trim removed 3 bases at V and 7 bases at J, leaving 12 bases unmatched. Germline values: CDR1 LNHDA, CDR2 SQIVND (reference sequence).

This chain joins TRBV7-2 and TRBJ1-6; 8 bases align to TRBD1. V shed 1 base and J 3 bases; nucleotides not matched to a gene: 5. There are 17 residues in the CDR3. Germline lookup yields CDR1 SGHTA and CDR2 FQGNSA. The CDR3 protein is CASSLVGQVDYNSPLHF. As DNA, the CDR3 is TGTGCCAGCAGCTTAGTGGGACAGGTTGACTATAATTCACCCCTCCACTTT.

The chain has TRBV3-1 (or the pseudogene TRBV3-2) and TRBJ2-1; 7 bases match TRBD2. V trimming: 1 base; J trimming: 9 bases; junction bases outside the gene matches: 3. The CDR3 length is 13 residues. Germline V gives CDR1 LGHDT, CDR2 YNNKEL (reference sequence). The CDR3 DNA reads TGTGCCAGCAGCCAAGTAGCTAGCGGTGAGCAGTTCTTC. It specifies CASSQVASGEQFF.

The chain has TRBV12-3 or TRBV12-4 and TRBJ2-3; the D is unclear. CDR3 length equals 11 residues. V lost 6 bases and J lost 7, with 8 bases in between. CDR3 in DNA: TGTGCCAGCAGCCTTGCGAATACGCAGTATTTT. It encodes CASSLANTQYF.

The rearrangement joins TRBV10-2 to TRBJ2-7; 8 bases match TRBD2. Trimming cost V 8 bases and J 6 bases; bases outside gene matches: 12. The CDR3 has 14 amino acids. Germline CDR1 WSHSY, CDR2 SAAADI. The CDR3 coding sequence is TGCGCCAGCGGCCGAACGACAGCGGGAGTCGAGCAGTACTTC. Protein sequence: CASGRTTAGVEQYF.

This chain connects TRBV24-1 to TRBJ2-2; the match to TRBD1 covers 9 bases. Trimming took 2 bases from V and 2 from J; bases not matched to a gene: 5. This CDR3 region has 17 residues. Germline V gives CDR1 KGHDR, CDR2 SFDVKD. CDR3 in amino acids: CATSDWGTGTNTGELFF. CDR3 nucleotides: TGTGCCACCAGTGATTGGGGGACAGGGACCAACACCGGGGAGCTGTTTTTT.

The chain uses TRBV11-3 and TRBJ2-7; 10 nucleotides line up with TRBD2. This CDR3 is built from 15 residues. V dropped 4 bases and J dropped 0; count of bases not matched to a gene: 3. CDR1 SGHNT and CDR2 YENEEA come from the germline V gene. The CDR3 protein is CASSWSGGVSYEQYF. CDR3 coding DNA: TGTGCCAGCAGCTGGAGCGGGGGGGTCTCCTACGAGCAGTACTTC.

The CDR3 reads CASRSGQVSNQPQHF. Here the CDR3 DNA reads TGTGCCAGCCGTTCGGGACAGGTTAGCAATCAGCCCCAGCATTTT. The V call is TRBV6-5, the J call TRBJ1-5; 8 nucleotides match TRBD1. The germline V gene has CDR1 MNHEY and CDR2 SVGAGI. This CDR3 is built from 15 residues. Unmatched junction bases numbered 6, after V lost 8 bases and J lost 0 bases.